This entry features one T cell receptor beta chain sequence. What it recognizes is unknown. TCRdb re-called the 5' RACE reads through MiXCR, storing one row per CDR3 protein. The table includes 450,000 to 650,000 distinct CDR3 sequences, roughly 22% detected once. The data stem from a study of T-cell memory formation after mild COVID-19. Findings of the study overall: In pre-infection memory, a portion of responding clones appeared, which suggested that cross-reactive memory joined. Clones which contracted sat mainly in CM and EM if CD4+, and in EMRA if CD8+.

Germline loops: CDR1 SGHRS, CDR2 YFSETQ. V lost 6 bases, J lost 0 bases, and 15 bases stayed unmatched. The CDR3 totals 17 residues. This sequence was found in an adult woman who had mild COVID-19 (a few samples of this study predate the infection). Cell type and time point are not known. V and J are TRBV5-1 and TRBJ2-7, with TRBD2 matching 7 bases. The sequencing sample was made of PBMCs or a T cell subset sorted from them (not recorded which). The CDR3 sequence: CASNSGGFATSSYEQYF. For the CDR3, the DNA is TGCGCCAGCAACTCCGGGGGGTTCGCCACGAGCTCCTACGAGCAGTACTTC.